These 19 T cell receptor beta chains were all obtained from the same sample, sequenced in a study of patients and donors after allogeneic stem cell transplantation. TCRdb reanalysed the RT-PCR reads using MiXCR and keeps one entry per CDR3 protein. The data hold some 960,000 distinct CDR3 sequences, with about 20% observed a single time. The specimen was blood, either unsorted or a sorted T cell fraction (not recorded which). The receptors originated from a human donor who was either an allogeneic HSCT recipient or a stem cell or donor lymphocyte infusion donor (not recorded which). It is not recorded whose cells these are; they may come from a transplant donor.

This clonotype was recorded at least ten times. The gene calls are TRBV3-1 and TRBJ2-1; 7 nucleotides agree with TRBD1. The junction had 18 bases not matched to a gene; V was cut back by 4 bases and J by 0 bases. The CDR3 consists of 20 residues. Germline lookup yields CDR1 LGHDT and CDR2 YNNKEL (reference sequence). CDR3 in DNA: TGTGCCAGCAGCCTACCGACGGTAGGACAGGTGCTTAGCTCCTACAATGAGCAGTTCTTC. Translating gives CASSLPTVGQVLSSYNEQFF.

The table lists this clonotype with a few counts. V is TRBV29-1 and J is TRBJ2-7, with D perhaps TRBD1 (6 bases). The CDR3 covers 13 residues. V lost 1 base to trimming and J lost 5 bases, with 12 bases between them. Germline CDR1 reads SQVTM; CDR2 reads ANQGSEA. The CDR3 coding sequence is TGCAGCGTTGAAGGCTCCAGGGGAAACGAGCAGTACTTC. Translating it yields CSVEGSRGNEQYF.

V gene TRBV12-3 or TRBV12-4 combines with J gene TRBJ1-2; D call uncertain. The CDR3 loop spans 14 amino acids. V lost 6 bases to trimming and J lost 1 base, with 12 bases between them. DNA of the CDR3: TGTGCCAGCAGGACCGACGGCAATAACTATGGCTACACCTTC. This sequence encodes CASRTDGNNYGYTF.

This clonotype was seen at least ten times. CDR3 in amino acids: CASRRRDGDYEQYF. As DNA, the CDR3 is TGTGCCAGCAGGCGACGGGACGGAGACTACGAGCAGTACTTC. The chain carries TRBV12-3 or TRBV12-4 and TRBJ2-7, with D perhaps matching TRBD1 or TRBD2 (5 bases each). The CDR3 loop spans 14 amino acids. Deletions cut 6 bases from V and 3 bases from J, with 15 bases between.

This chain joins TRBV20-1 and TRBJ2-1, with 7 bases fitting TRBD2. CDR3 length: 14 amino acids. With V trimmed by 5 bases and J by 5 bases, 9 bases remained unmatched. Germline CDR1 DFQATT, CDR2 SNEGSKA (reference sequence). The CDR3 loop is CSAPRAAGNNEQFF. CDR3 nucleotides: TGCAGTGCTCCCCGGGCAGCGGGAAACAATGAGCAGTTCTTC.

This clonotype was found a few times. The chain recombines TRBV29-1 with TRBJ2-7; tentative D call: TRBD1 (6 bases). This CDR3 has 14 residues. V was pared by 4 bases and J by 4 bases, with 17 bases between. Germline V gene sequence: CDR1 SQVTM, CDR2 ANQGSEA. Here the CDR3 DNA reads TGCAGCGTTGTCAGCACAGGGTTGGCTTACGAGCAGTACTTC. This encodes CSVVSTGLAYEQYF.

The chain links TRBV9 to TRBJ1-1; D is perhaps TRBD1 (6 bases). This CDR3 comprises 13 residues. Germline CDR1 is SGDLS and CDR2 is YYNGEE. V shed 1 base and J shed 7 bases, with 11 bases lying between them. CDR3 DNA: TGTGCCAGCAGCGTAAGAGGGGGAGGTGAAGCTTTCTTT. Protein: CASSVRGGGEAFF. Drawing the rest from reference TRBV9 and TRBJ1-1, the complete variable domain is DSGVTQTPKHLITATGQRVTLRCSPRSGDLSVYWYQQSLDQGLQFLIQYYNGEERAKGNILERFSAQQFPDLHSELNLSSLELGDSALYFCASSVRGGGEAFFGQGTRLTVV.

V and J are TRBV30 and TRBJ2-7, with 8 nucleotides matching TRBD1. Germline lookup yields CDR1 GTSNPN and CDR2 SVGIG (reference sequence). This CDR3 has 14 residues. V was clipped by 2 bases and J by 2 bases; unmatched bases: 5. The chain's CDR3 is CAWSRTGLTYEQYF. The CDR3, as DNA: TGTGCCTGGAGTAGGACAGGGTTAACCTACGAGCAGTACTTC. Filled out from reference TRBV30 and TRBJ2-7, the complete variable domain reads SQTIHQWPATLVQPVGSPLSLECTVEGTSNPNLYWYRQAAGRGLQLLFYSVGIGQISSEVPQNLSASRPQDRQFILSSKKLLLSDSGFYLCAWSRTGLTYEQYFGPGTRLTVT.

The rearrangement links TRBV20-1 to TRBJ1-2; D perhaps matches TRBD1 (6 bases). The CDR3 sequence is 13 residues long. Trimming cost V 5 bases and J 6 bases, with 16 bases left between them. Germline values: CDR1 DFQATT, CDR2 SNEGSKA (reference sequence). CDR3: CSAPIGGLNGYTF. CDR3 nucleotide sequence: TGCAGTGCTCCAATCGGGGGGCTGAATGGCTACACCTTC.

This clonotype was observed a handful of times. The rearrangement uses TRBV20-1 and TRBJ2-2; the D is unclear. The germline V gene has CDR1 DFQATT and CDR2 SNEGSKA (reference sequence). V shed 1 base and J shed 0 bases, with 6 bases lying between them. The CDR3 length is 14 residues. CDR3 loop: CSARGNTNTGELFF. The CDR3 region has the DNA TGCAGTGCTAGAGGAAACACGAACACCGGGGAGCTGTTTTTT.

This chain connects TRBV7-9 to TRBJ2-5; a possible D gene is TRBD2 (6 bases). This CDR3 comprises 15 residues. Germline V gene sequence: CDR1 SEHNR, CDR2 FQNEAQ (reference sequence). V lost 5 bases to trimming and J lost 4 bases, with 17 bases between them. CDR3: CASSRSWRGRETQYF. CDR3 nucleotides: TGTGCCAGCAGCCGTAGTTGGCGGGGTCGAGAGACCCAGTACTTC.

This clonotype has at least ten counts. The gene calls are TRBV9 and TRBJ2-3; possible D gene TRBD1, 6 bases. The CDR3 is 12 amino acids. V was pared by 5 bases and J by 5 bases, with 9 bases between. Germline-derived CDR1 and CDR2 are SGDLS and YYNGEE. The CDR3 nucleotides read TGTGCCAGCAGTGTGGACAGAGATACGCAGTATTTT. This gives the protein CASSVDRDTQYF.

V usage is TRBV12-3 or TRBV12-4 and J usage is TRBJ2-7; 8 nucleotides line up with TRBD1. CDR3 length equals 13 residues. Trimming removed 6 bases from V and 5 bases from J; junction bases left unmatched: 6. The CDR3 reads CASSPTGVNEQYF. The DNA for the CDR3 is TGTGCCAGCAGCCCGACAGGGGTGAACGAGCAGTACTTC.

This clonotype was detected a few times. This sequence joins TRBV12-3 or TRBV12-4 and TRBJ1-1, with 7 bases that match TRBD1. Germline trimming cut 6 bases from V and 10 bases from J; bases unmatched to any gene: 14. The CDR3 totals 14 residues. The CDR3 sequence is CASSPTGVGGRAFF. As DNA, the CDR3 is TGTGCCAGCAGCCCTACAGGGGTAGGCGGCAGAGCTTTCTTT.

This clonotype was detected only a few times. The chain employs TRBV12-3 or TRBV12-4 and TRBJ2-7; the D is unclear. CDR3 length: 13 residues. The V end lost 2 bases, the J end lost 6 bases, and 11 bases lay between the germline ends. This CDR3 reads CASSLHRPAEQYF. Here the CDR3 DNA reads TGTGCCAGCAGTTTACATCGTCCTGCCGAGCAGTACTTC.

The chain employs TRBV10-3 and TRBJ2-5; 7 bases map to TRBD2. This CDR3 comprises 15 residues. V lost 3 bases, J lost 2 bases, and 6 bases stayed unmatched. CDR1 and CDR2 from the germline V gene are ENHRY and SYGVKD. As DNA, the CDR3 is TGTGCCATCAGTGACGCTAGCGGCATACAAGAGACCCAGTACTTC. This encodes CAISDASGIQETQYF.

This clonotype has a handful of counts. CDR3 loop: CSAGTSGGMGTDTQYF. The CDR3 DNA is TGCAGTGCGGGGACTAGCGGGGGTATGGGCACAGATACGCAGTATTTT. V gene TRBV20-1 combines with J gene TRBJ2-3, with TRBD2 matching 14 bases. This CDR3 spans 16 amino acids. V lost 6 bases, J lost 1 base, and 6 bases stayed unmatched. Germline loops: CDR1 DFQATT, CDR2 SNEGSKA (reference sequence).

This clonotype was seen a few times. This rearrangement joins TRBV11-2 to TRBJ2-2; 9 positions agree with TRBD1. Germline V gene sequence: CDR1 SGHAT, CDR2 FQNNGV. V lost 6 bases to trimming and J lost 7 bases; unmatched junction nucleotides: 6. This CDR3 region has 14 residues. CDR3 DNA: TGTGCCAGCAGGCGAACAGGGGGCCACGGGGAGCTGTTTTTT. Translating gives CASRRTGGHGELFF.

The CDR3 region is CASSPGQAHQETQYF. The CDR3 DNA is TGCGCCAGCAGCCCGGGACAGGCCCACCAAGAGACCCAGTACTTC. This chain connects TRBV5-1 to TRBJ2-5; TRBD1 aligns across 8 bases. Trimming at V came to 4 bases and at J to 0 bases, leaving 5 bases not matched to a gene. Germline V gene sequence: CDR1 SGHRS, CDR2 YFSETQ. The length of the CDR3 is 15 residues.